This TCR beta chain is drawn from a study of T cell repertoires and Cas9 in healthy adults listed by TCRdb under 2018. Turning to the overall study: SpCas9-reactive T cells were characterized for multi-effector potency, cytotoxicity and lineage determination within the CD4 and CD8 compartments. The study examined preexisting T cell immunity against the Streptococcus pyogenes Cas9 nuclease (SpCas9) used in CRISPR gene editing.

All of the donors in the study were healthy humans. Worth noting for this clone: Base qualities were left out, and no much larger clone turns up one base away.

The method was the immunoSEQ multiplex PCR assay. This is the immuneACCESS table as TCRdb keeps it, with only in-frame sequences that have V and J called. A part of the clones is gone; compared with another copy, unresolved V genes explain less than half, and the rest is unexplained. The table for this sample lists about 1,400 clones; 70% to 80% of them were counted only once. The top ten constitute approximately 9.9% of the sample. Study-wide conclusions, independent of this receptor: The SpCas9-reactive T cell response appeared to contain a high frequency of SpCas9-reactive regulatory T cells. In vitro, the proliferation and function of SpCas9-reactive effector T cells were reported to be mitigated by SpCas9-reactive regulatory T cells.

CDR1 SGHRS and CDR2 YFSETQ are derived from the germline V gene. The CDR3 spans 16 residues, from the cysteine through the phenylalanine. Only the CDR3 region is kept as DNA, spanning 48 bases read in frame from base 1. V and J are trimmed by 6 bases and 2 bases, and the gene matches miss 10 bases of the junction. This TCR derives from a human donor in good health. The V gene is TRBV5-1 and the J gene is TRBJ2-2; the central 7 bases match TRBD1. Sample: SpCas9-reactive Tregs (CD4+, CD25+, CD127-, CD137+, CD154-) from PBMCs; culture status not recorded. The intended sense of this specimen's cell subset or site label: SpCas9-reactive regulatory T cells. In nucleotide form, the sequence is TGCGCCAGCATGACAGGGATCAGGGGAAACACCGGGGAGCTGTTTTTT. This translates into CASMTGIRGNTGELFF.